This TCR beta chain emerged from a study of blood T cell repertoires in COVID-19. There are 16 residues in the CDR3. J was trimmed by 4 bases and V by 4 bases; bases with no gene match: 8. In germline, CDR1 is LGHNA, CDR2 YNFKEQ. Only in-frame clones appear in the TCRdb table, and some are missing; sequencing was by immunoSEQ multiplex PCR. Of 110,000 to 150,000 clones listed, approximately 84% are singletons. V gene TRBV4-2 combines with J gene TRBJ2-3; 10 bases agree with TRBD2. The sequencing input was peripheral blood. The receptor was derived from an elderly woman in a cohort sampled during active or convalescent COVID-19. This CDR3 is CASSPRAGGYPDTQYF. The CDR3 DNA is TGTGCCAGCAGCCCCCGAGCGGGGGGGTATCCAGATACGCAGTATTTT.